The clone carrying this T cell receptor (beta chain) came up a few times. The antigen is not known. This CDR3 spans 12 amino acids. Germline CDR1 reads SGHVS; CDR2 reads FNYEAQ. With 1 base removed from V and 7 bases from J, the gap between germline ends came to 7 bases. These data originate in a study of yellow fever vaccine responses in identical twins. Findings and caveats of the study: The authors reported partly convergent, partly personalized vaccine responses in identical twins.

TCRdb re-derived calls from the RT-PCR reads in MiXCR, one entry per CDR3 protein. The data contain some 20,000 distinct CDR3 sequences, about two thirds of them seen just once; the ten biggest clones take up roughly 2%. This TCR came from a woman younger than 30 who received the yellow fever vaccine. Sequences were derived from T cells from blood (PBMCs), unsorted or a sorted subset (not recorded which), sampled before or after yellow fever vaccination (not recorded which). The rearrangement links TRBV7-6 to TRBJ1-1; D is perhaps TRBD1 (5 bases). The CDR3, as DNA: TGTGCCAGCAGCTTAGGGGGGAATGAAGCTTTCTTT. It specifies CASSLGGNEAFF. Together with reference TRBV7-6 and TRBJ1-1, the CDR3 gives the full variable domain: GAGVSQSPRYKVTKRGQDVALRCDPISGHVSLYWYRQALGQGPEFLTYFNYEAQQDKSGLPNDRFSAERPEGSISTLTIQRTEQRDSAMYRCASSLGGNEAFFGQGTRLTVV.